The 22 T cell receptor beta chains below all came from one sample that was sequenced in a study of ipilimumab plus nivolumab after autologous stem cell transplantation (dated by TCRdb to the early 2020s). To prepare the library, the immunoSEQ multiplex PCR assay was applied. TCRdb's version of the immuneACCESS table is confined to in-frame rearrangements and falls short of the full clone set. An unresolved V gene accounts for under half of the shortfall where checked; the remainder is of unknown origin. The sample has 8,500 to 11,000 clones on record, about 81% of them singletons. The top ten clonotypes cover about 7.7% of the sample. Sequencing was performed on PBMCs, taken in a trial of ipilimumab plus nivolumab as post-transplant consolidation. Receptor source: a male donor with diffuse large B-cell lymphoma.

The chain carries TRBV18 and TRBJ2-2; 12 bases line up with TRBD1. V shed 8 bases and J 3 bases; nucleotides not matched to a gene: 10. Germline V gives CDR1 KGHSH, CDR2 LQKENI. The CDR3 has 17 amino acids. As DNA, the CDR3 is TGTGCCAGCGCGGTCACGGGACAGGGGGCATACACCGGGGAGCTGTTTTTT. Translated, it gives CASAVTGQGAYTGELFF.

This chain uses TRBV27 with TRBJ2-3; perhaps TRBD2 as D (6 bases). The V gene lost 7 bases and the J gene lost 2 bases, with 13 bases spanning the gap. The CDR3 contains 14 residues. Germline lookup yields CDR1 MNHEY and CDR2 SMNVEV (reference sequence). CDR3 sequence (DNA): TGTGCCAGCACCGCGGGACGTATCACAGATACGCAGTATTTT. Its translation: CASTAGRITDTQYF.

The CDR3 sequence is CASSRSTGRLAGELFF. The DNA for the CDR3 is TGCGCCAGCAGCCGATCGACAGGGCGCTTGGCCGGGGAGCTGTTTTTT. The chain is built from TRBV4-3 and TRBJ2-2, with 7 bases that match TRBD1. Germline loops: CDR1 LGHNA, CDR2 YSLEER. There are 16 residues in the CDR3. Trimming cost V 4 bases and J 6 bases; bases outside gene matches: 11.

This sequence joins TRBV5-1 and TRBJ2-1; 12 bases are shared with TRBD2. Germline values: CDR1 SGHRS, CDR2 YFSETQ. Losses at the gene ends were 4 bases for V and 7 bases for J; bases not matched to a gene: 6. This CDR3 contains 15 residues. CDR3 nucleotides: TGCGCCAGCAGCCTGACTAGCGGGGGCGTGAATGAGCAGTTCTTC. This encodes CASSLTSGGVNEQFF.

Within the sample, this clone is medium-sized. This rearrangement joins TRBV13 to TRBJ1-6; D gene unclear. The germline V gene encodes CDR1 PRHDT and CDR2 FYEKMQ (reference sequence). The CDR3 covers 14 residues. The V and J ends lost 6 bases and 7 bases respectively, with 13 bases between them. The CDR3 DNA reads TGTGCCAGCAGGTCCGGCAGGTCGAATTCACCCCTCCACTTT. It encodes CASRSGRSNSPLHF. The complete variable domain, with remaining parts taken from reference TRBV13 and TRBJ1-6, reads AAGVIQSPRHLIKEKRETATLKCYPIPRHDTVYWYQQGPGQDPQFLISFYEKMQSDKGSIPDRFSAQQFSDYHSELNMSSLELGDSALYFCASRSGRSNSPLHFGNGTRLTVT.

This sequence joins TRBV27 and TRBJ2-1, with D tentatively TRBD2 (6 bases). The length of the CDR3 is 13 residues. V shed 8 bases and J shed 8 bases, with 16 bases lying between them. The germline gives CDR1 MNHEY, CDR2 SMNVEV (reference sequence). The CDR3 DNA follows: TGTGCCAGCGGGGACTCGTCGGTGCATGAGCAGTTCTTC. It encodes CASGDSSVHEQFF.

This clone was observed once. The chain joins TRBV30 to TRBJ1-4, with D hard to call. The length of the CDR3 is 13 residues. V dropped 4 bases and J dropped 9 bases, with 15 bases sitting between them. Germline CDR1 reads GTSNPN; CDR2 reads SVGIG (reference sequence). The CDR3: CAWTLQVGKKLFF. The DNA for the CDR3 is TGTGCCTGGACCCTTCAGGTCGGCAAAAAACTGTTTTTT.

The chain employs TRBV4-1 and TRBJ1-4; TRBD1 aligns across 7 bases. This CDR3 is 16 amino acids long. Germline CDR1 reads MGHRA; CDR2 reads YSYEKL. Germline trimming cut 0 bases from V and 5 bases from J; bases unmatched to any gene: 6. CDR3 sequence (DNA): TGCGCCAGCAGCCAAGAGGGGGGGACAGAAAATGAAAAACTGTTTTTT. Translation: CASSQEGGTENEKLFF.

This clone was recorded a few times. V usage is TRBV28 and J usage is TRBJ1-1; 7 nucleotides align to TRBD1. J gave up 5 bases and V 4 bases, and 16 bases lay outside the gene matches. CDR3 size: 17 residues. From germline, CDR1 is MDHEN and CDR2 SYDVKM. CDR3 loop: CASSWKSLGQGETEAFF. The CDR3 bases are TGTGCCAGCAGTTGGAAATCCCTGGGGCAGGGGGAAACTGAAGCTTTCTTT.

The CDR3 DNA is TGTGCCAGCAGCGCCTCCTCCTGGGCGGGGGGCCTCACAGATACGCAGTATTTT. It encodes CASSASSWAGGLTDTQYF. The rearrangement links TRBV9 to TRBJ2-3; TRBD2 matches 8 bases. Germline trimming cut 3 bases from V and 2 bases from J; bases unmatched to any gene: 14. This CDR3 has 18 residues. CDR1 and CDR2 (germline): SGDLS, YYNGEE.

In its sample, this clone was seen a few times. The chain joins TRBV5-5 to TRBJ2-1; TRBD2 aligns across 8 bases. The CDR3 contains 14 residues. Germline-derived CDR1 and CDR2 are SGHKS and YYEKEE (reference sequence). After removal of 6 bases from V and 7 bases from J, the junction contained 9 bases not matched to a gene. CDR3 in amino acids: CASKNEPGGNEQFF. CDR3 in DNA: TGTGCCAGCAAGAACGAACCGGGGGGGAATGAGCAGTTCTTC.

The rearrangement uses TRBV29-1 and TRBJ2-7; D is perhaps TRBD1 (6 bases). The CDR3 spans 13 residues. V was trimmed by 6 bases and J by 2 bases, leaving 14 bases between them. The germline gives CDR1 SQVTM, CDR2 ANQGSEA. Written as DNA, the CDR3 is TGCAGCGTCAGACCACAGGGTCCCTACGAGCAGTACTTC. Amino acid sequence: CSVRPQGPYEQYF.

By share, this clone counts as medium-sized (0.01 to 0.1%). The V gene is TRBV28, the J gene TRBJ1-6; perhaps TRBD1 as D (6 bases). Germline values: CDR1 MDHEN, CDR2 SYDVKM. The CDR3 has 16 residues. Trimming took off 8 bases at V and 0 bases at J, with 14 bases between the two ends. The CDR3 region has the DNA TGTGCCAGCTCCCCGAAGGGGGGCTCCTATAATTCACCCCTCCACTTT. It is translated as CASSPKGGSYNSPLHF.

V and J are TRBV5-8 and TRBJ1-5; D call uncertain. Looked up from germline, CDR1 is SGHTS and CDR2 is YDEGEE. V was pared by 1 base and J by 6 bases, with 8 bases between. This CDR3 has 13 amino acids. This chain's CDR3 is CASSLLLSQPQHF. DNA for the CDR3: TGTGCCAGCAGCTTGTTGTTGAGTCAGCCCCAGCATTTT.

The CDR3 loop is CASMGGNQPQHF. The CDR3 DNA sequence: TGTGCCAGCATGGGAGGGAATCAGCCCCAGCATTTT. The chain links TRBV2 to TRBJ1-5; D is ambiguous. V gave up 7 bases and J gave up 4 bases, with 8 bases separating them. The CDR3 contains 12 residues. Germline loops: CDR1 SNHLY, CDR2 FYNNEI.

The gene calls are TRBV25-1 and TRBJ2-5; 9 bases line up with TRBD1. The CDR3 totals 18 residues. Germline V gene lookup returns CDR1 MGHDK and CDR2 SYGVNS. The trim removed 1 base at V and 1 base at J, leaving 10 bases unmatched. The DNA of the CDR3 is TGTGCCAGCAGTGAATTTCGGTGGGGACAGGGTGGCCAAGAGACCCAGTACTTC. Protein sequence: CASSEFRWGQGGQETQYF.

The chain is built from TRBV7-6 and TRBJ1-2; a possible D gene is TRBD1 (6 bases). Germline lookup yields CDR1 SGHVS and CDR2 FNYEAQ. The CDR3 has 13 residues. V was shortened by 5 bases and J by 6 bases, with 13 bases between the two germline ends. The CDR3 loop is CASSIRGFDGYTF. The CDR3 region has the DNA TGTGCCAGCAGCATCAGGGGTTTCGATGGCTACACCTTC.

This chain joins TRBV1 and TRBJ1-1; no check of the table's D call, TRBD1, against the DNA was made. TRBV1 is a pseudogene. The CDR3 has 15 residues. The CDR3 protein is CTSSQSRQGKIEAFF. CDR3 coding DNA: TGCACCAGCAGCCAATCACGGCAGGGGAAAATTGAAGCTTTCTTT.

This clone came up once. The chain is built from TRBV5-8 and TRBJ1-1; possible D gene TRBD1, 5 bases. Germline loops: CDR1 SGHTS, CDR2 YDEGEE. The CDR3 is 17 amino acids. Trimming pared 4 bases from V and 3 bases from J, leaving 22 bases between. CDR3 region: CASSPPWGYYEDTEAFF. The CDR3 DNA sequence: TGTGCCAGCAGCCCCCCATGGGGGTATTACGAGGACACTGAAGCTTTCTTT. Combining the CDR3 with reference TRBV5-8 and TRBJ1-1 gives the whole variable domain EAGVTQSPTHLIKTRGQQATLRCSPISGHTSVYWYQQALGLGLQFLLWYDEGEERNRGNFPPRFSGRQFPNYSSELNVNALELEDSALYLCASSPPWGYYEDTEAFFGQGTRLTVV.

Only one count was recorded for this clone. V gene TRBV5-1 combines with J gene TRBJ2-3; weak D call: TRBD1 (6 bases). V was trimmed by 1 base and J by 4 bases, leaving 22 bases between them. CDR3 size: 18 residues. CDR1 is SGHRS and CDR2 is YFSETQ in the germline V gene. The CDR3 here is CASSLNLWDTEVPDTQYF. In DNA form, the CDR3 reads TGCGCCAGCAGCTTGAACCTTTGGGACACGGAGGTCCCAGATACGCAGTATTTT.

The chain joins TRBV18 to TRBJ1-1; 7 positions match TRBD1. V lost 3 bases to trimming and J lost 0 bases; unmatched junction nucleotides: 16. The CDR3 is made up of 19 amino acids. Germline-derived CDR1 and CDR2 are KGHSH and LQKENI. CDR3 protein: CASSPTGQISLIMNTEAFF. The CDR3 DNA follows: TGTGCCAGCTCACCGACGGGACAGATAAGCTTAATAATGAACACTGAAGCTTTCTTT.

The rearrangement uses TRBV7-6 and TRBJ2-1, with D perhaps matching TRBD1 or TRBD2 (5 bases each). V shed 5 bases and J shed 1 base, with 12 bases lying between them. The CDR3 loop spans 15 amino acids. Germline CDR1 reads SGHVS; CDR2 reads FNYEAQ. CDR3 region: CASSPPGTSYNEQFF. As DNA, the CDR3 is TGTGCCAGCAGCCCCCCCGGGACGTCCTACAATGAGCAGTTCTTC.